Each of the 7 T cell receptor beta chains below was sequenced from the same sample in a study of blood T cells in healthy people across ages. Sample-barcoded 5' priming and a J-beta primer mix drove a second PCR of 7 to 11 cycles. From the 5' RACE reads, TCRdb called clonotypes with MiXCR, one entry per CDR3 protein. The data show over 950,000 distinct CDR3 sequences, just over 50% seen once. The specimen was blood. The receptors come from a woman aged 55-70 years in good health.

Regarding this clonotype: One end of the junction fails to match germline, which may point to a read error. The rearrangement uses TRBV19 and TRBJ2-4; 7 nucleotides agree with TRBD2. The J call is in doubt because the DNA end fits TRBJ2-7 better. The CDR3 totals 15 residues. The germline V gene encodes CDR1 LNHDA and CDR2 SQIVND (reference sequence). Written as DNA, the CDR3 is TGTGCCAGTGGTATGTGGCTAGCGGCCTACTACGAGCAGTACTTC. Translated: CASGMWLAAYYEQYF.

The J gene is TRBJ2-1, the V gene TRBV14; no definite D call. Trimming stripped 0 bases from V and 6 bases from J, with 6 bases between. The V gene's germline CDR1 is SGHDN and CDR2 FVKESK. This CDR3 contains 13 residues. The CDR3 region has the DNA TGTGCCAGCAGCCAAGACTCGCTCAATGAGCAGTTCTTC. Amino acids: CASSQDSLNEQFF.

Regarding this clonotype: At one end the junction does not follow the germline gene, possibly because of a read error. CDR3 loop: CASSLSSGRTTATQYF. For the CDR3, the DNA is TGTGCCAGTAGTTTAAGTAGCGGGAGGACCACAGCTACGCAGTATTTT. The chain recombines TRBV12-3 or TRBV12-4 with TRBJ2-3; the match to TRBD2 covers 10 bases. This CDR3 region has 16 residues.

The chain couples TRBV2 to TRBJ2-1, with 10 bases lining up with TRBD2. V was clipped by 9 bases and J by 4 bases; unmatched bases: 3. CDR3 size: 13 residues. Germline values: CDR1 SNHLY, CDR2 FYNNEI. The CDR3 is CARGTSVYNEQFF. As DNA, the CDR3 is TGTGCCAGAGGGACTAGCGTATACAATGAGCAGTTCTTC.

The genes are TRBV29-1 and TRBJ2-3; D remains ambiguous. Trimming left V 3 bases short and J 4 bases short, with 8 bases between. Germline V gene data show CDR1 as SQVTM and CDR2 as ANQGSEA. This CDR3 is built from 12 residues. The CDR3 sequence: CSVDPSADTQYF. The CDR3 coding sequence is TGCAGCGTTGATCCGAGTGCAGATACGCAGTATTTT.

This rearrangement joins TRBV4-3 to TRBJ1-2; D gene ambiguous. Trimming removed 1 base from V and 3 bases from J, with 6 bases in between. This CDR3 is built from 13 residues. CDR1 and CDR2 (germline): LGHNA, YSLEER. CDR3 residues: CASSQVVYYGYTF. The DNA for the CDR3 is TGCGCCAGCAGCCAAGTGGTCTACTATGGCTACACCTTC.

The chain uses TRBV5-1 and TRBJ2-1; D possibly uses TRBD1 or TRBD2 (5 bases each). The germline V gene encodes CDR1 SGHRS and CDR2 YFSETQ. This CDR3 comprises 16 residues. Trimming pared 2 bases from V and 8 bases from J, leaving 20 bases between. The CDR3 here is CASSFSRVEGKYEQFF. The CDR3, as DNA: TGCGCCAGCAGCTTTTCTAGGGTTGAGGGGAAGTATGAGCAGTTCTTC.